The entry below describes one T cell receptor beta chain. What it recognizes is unknown. This sample was taken from a study of T-cell reconstitution after alpha-beta-depleted transplantation in children. Library preparation (for TCRbeta) was performed with unique molecular identifiers. MiXCR, applied by TCRdb to the PCR reads, yields one record per CDR3 protein. The table lists tens of thousands of distinct CDR3 sequences, about 18% of them singletons. General study findings and limits: Surviving recipient T cells and thymic progenitors underlay high day-60 TCRbeta diversity in some patients. Newly produced T cells mostly accounted for T-cell counts and diversity one year post-transplant.

The CDR3 runs to 17 residues. Deletions cut 5 bases from V and 3 bases from J, with 19 bases between. Looked up from germline, CDR1 is MDHEN and CDR2 is SYDVKM. V usage is TRBV28 and J usage is TRBJ1-4; D perhaps matches TRBD1 (5 bases). The sample consisted of PBMCs, mostly from graft donor cells, taken 60 days after TCRalphabeta/CD19-depleted stem cell transplant. The receptor comes from a male patient between 2 and 15 years old who had a stem cell transplant for acute lymphoblastic leukemia, so the T cells may come from the graft donor. CDR3 nucleotides: TGTGCCAGCAGTCCGCCTTCGGGGCGGGGGGCTAATGAAAAACTGTTTTTT. Its protein is CASSPPSGRGANEKLFF.